The clone carrying this TCR beta chain was seen many times. This record belongs to a study of T cells after yellow fever vaccination. Across the whole study: Each of the EM, EMRA, CM and Tscm memory subsets was sorted based on CD3, CD45RA, CCR7 and CD95. For low cell numbers, libraries were made with SMART-Seq v4 Ultra Low Input.

TCRdb recomputed calls from the 5' RACE reads with MiXCR, one row per CDR3 protein. The sample consists of about 53,000 distinct CDR3 sequences, about 5% of them appearing once. Germline CDR1 reads MNHEY; CDR2 reads SMNVEV (reference sequence). Trimming took 5 bases from V and 8 from J; bases not matched to a gene: 8. The CDR3 totals 13 residues. The chain carries TRBV27 and TRBJ1-2, with 7 positions matching TRBD1. The receptor was isolated from a man between 18 and 35 years old who received the YFV17D yellow fever vaccine. The sequences come from PBMCs, either bulk or a sorted T-cell subset (CD4+, CD8+, memory, or dextramer-sorted; not recorded which), collected on the day of the yellow fever booster vaccination. CDR3 sequence reads: CASSTLRGDGYTF. The CDR3, as DNA: TGTGCCAGCAGTACGCTCAGGGGGGACGGCTACACCTTC.